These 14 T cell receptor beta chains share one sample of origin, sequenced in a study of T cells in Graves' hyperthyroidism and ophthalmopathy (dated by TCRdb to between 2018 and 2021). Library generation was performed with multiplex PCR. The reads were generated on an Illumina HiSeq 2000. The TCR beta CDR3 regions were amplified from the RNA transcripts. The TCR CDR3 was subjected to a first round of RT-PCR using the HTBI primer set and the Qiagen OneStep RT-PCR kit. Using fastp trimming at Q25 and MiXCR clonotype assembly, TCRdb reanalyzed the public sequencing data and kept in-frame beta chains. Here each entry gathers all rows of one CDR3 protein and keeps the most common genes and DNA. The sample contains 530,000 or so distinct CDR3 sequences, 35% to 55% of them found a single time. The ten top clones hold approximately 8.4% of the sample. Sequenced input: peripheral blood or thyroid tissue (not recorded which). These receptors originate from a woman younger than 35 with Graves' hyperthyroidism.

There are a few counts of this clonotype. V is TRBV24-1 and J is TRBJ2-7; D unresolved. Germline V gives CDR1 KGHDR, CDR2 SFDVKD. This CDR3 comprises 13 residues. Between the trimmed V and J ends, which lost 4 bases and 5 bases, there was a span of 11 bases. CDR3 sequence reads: CATSDAVLDEQYF. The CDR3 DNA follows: TGTGCCACCAGTGACGCGGTTTTGGACGAGCAGTACTTC.

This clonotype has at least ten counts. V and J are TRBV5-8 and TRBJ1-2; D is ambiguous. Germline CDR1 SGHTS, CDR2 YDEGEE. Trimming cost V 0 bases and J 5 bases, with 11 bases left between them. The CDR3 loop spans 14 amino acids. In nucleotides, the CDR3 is TGTGCCAGCAGCTTGGAGCGACTGAAATATGGCTACACCTTC. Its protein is CASSLERLKYGYTF. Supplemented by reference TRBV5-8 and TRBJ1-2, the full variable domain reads EAGVTQSPTHLIKTRGQQATLRCSPISGHTSVYWYQQALGLGLQFLLWYDEGEERNRGNFPPRFSGRQFPNYSSELNVNALELEDSALYLCASSLERLKYGYTFGSGTRLTVV.

The chain's CDR3 is CASRATRQGIYEQYF. In DNA, the CDR3 is TGTGCCAGCAGGGCCACTCGACAGGGAATCTACGAGCAGTACTTC. This chain joins TRBV25-1 and TRBJ2-7; 7 bases map to TRBD1. The germline gives CDR1 MGHDK, CDR2 SYGVNS. With V trimmed by 6 bases and J by 3 bases, 11 bases remained unmatched. This CDR3 contains 15 residues.

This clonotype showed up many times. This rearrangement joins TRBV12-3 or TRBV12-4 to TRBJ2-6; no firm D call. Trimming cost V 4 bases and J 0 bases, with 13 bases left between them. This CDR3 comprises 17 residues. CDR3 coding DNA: TGTGCCAGCAGTTACGCAGTTCTGAGCTCTGGGGCCAACGTCCTGACTTTC. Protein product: CASSYAVLSSGANVLTF.

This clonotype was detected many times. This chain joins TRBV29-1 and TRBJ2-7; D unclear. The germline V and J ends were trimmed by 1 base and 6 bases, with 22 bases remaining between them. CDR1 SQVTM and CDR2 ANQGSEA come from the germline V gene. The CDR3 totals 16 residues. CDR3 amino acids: CSVEAPKPSSGGEQYF. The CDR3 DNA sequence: TGCAGCGTTGAAGCCCCCAAGCCATCTTCGGGTGGCGAGCAGTACTTC.

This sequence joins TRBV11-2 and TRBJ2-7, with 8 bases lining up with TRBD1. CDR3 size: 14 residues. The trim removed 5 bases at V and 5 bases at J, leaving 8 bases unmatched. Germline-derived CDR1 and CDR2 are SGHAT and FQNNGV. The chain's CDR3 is CASSMDRVEDEQYF. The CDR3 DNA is TGTGCCAGCAGCATGGACAGGGTGGAAGACGAGCAGTACTTC.

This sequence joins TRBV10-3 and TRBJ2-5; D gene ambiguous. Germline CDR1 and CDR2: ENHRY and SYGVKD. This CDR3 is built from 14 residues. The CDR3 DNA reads TGTGACCGTGAGCCGGGTGCCCCTGGGGAGACCCAGTACTTC. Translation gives CDREPGAPGETQYF.

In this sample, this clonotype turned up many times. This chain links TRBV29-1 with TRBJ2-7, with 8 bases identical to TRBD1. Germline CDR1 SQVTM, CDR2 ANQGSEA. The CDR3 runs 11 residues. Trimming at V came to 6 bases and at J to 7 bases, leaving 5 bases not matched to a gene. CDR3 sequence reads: CSVVQGEEQYF. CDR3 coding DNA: TGCAGCGTCGTACAGGGGGAGGAGCAGTACTTC.

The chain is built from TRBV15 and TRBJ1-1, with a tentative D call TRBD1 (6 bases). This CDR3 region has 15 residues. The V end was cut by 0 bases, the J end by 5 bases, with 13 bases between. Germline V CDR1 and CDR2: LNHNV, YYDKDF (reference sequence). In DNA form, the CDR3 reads TGTGCCACCAGCAGAGATCAAGACAGGTGGACTGAAGCTTTCTTT. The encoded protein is CATSRDQDRWTEAFF. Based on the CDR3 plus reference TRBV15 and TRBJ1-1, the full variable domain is DAMVIQNPRYQVTQFGKPVTLSCSQTLNHNVMYWYQQKSSQAPKLLFHYYDKDFNNEADTPDNFQSRRPNTSFCFLDIRSPGLGDTAMYLCATSRDQDRWTEAFFGQGTRLTVV.

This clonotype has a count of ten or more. The DNA for the CDR3 is TGTGCCAGCAGTTACAGGTTCGGCGAGCAGTACTTC. Amino acid sequence: CASSYRFGEQYF. J is TRBJ2-7 and V is TRBV6-5; D is uncertain. This CDR3 is built from 12 residues. CDR1 MNHEY and CDR2 SVGAGI come from the germline V gene. Between the trimmed V and J ends, which lost 2 bases and 6 bases, there was a span of 8 bases.

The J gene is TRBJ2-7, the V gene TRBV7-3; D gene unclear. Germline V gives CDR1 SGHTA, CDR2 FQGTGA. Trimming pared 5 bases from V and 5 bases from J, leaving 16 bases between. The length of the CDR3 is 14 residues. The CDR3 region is CASSLRTPGDEQYF. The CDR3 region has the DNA TGTGCCAGCAGCCTAAGGACCCCTGGGGACGAGCAGTACTTC.

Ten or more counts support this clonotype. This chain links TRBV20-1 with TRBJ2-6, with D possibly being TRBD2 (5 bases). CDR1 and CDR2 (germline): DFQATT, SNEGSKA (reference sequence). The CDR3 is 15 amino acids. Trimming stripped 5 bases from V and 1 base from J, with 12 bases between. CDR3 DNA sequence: TGCAGTGCTCTGGACGGGGATTCTGGGGCCAACGTCCTGACTTTC. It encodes CSALDGDSGANVLTF.

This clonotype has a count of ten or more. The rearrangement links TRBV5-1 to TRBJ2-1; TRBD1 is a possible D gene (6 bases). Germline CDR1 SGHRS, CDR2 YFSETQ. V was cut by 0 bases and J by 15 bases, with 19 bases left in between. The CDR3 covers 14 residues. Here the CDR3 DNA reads TGCGCCAGCAGCTTGGGGGACACAGTAGGGAGTCGGTTCTTC. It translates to CASSLGDTVGSRFF. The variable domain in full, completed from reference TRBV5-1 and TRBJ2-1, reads KAGVTQTPRYLIKTRGQQVTLSCSPISGHRSVSWYQQTPGQGLQFLFEYFSETQRNKGNFPGRFSGRQFSNSRSEMNVSTLELGDSALYLCASSLGDTVGSRFFGPGTRLTVL.

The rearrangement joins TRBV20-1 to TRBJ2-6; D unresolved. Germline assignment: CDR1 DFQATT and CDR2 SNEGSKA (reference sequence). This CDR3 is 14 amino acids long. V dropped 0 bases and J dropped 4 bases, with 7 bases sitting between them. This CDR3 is CSARDLEGANVLTF. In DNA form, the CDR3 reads TGCAGTGCTAGAGATTTGGAAGGGGCCAACGTCCTGACTTTC.